A single sample is the source of the 5 T cell receptor beta chains below, sequenced in a study of cytomegalovirus exposure and HLA in healthy donors. The PCR had 60 Vbeta and 13 Jbeta primers. Assay used: immunoSEQ multiplex PCR; TCRdb lists only in-frame clones, some missing. The repertoire consists of 150,000 to 200,000 clones, with roughly 9.5% occurring once and the leading ten covering 1% to 1.5%. Sequencing was done on a sample of PBMCs. The receptor set was obtained from a woman younger than 45 in good health and CMV-seropositive.

Only a few counts were recorded for this clone. J is TRBJ2-5 and V is TRBV4-2, with D possibly matching TRBD2 (6 bases). CDR1 is LGHNA, CDR2 YNFKEQ, per germline. The CDR3 runs 15 residues. V was shortened by 3 bases and J by 0 bases, with 11 bases between the two germline ends. The CDR3 DNA is TGTGCCAGCAGCCAGGGGGGACTTCACCAAGAGACCCAGTACTTC. Amino acids: CASSQGGLHQETQYF.

The V and J genes are TRBV7-9 and TRBJ2-1; 12 bases are shared with TRBD2. CDR1 SEHNR and CDR2 FQNEAQ come from the germline V gene (reference sequence). J gave up 7 bases and V 5 bases, and 9 bases lay outside the gene matches. The CDR3 loop spans 16 amino acids. CDR3 sequence reads: CASSLPPSGRANEQFF. Written as DNA, the CDR3 is TGTGCCAGCAGCCTCCCTCCTAGCGGGAGGGCGAATGAGCAGTTCTTC.

This clone was seen a handful of times. This chain links TRBV7-8 with TRBJ2-5; the match to TRBD2 covers 8 bases. Losses at the gene ends were 5 bases for V and 1 base for J; bases not matched to a gene: 9. Germline loops: CDR1 SGHVS, CDR2 FQNEAQ. The CDR3 has 16 residues. As DNA, the CDR3 is TGTGCCAGCAGCCCGGCCCCCGGGAGGGCCCAAGAGACCCAGTACTTC. This codes for CASSPAPGRAQETQYF.

This clone occurred a few times. Within the sample, other DNA sequences also encode this same CDR3. The genes are TRBV5-4 and TRBJ2-3; TRBD2 matches at 7 bases. From germline, CDR1 is SGHNT and CDR2 YYREEE (reference sequence). The CDR3 spans 15 residues. The trim removed 3 bases at V and 2 bases at J, leaving 6 bases unmatched. The CDR3 sequence: CASSSIAGSTDTQYF. The CDR3 DNA is TGTGCCAGCAGCTCGATAGCGGGTTCCACAGATACGCAGTATTTT. The complete variable domain, with remaining parts taken from reference TRBV5-4 and TRBJ2-3, reads ETGVTQSPTHLIKTRGQQVTLRCSSQSGHNTVSWYQQALGQGPQFIFQYYREEENGRGNFPPRFSGLQFPNYSSELNVNALELDDSALYLCASSSIAGSTDTQYFGPGTRLTVL.

This clone showed up just a few times. The chain employs TRBV5-4 and TRBJ2-7; 9 bases fit TRBD1. With V trimmed by 3 bases and J by 6 bases, 7 bases remained unmatched. CDR3 length: 14 residues. Germline V gene data show CDR1 as SGHNT and CDR2 as YYREEE (reference sequence). DNA for the CDR3: TGTGCCAGCAGCTGGCTCGACAGGGGGTCCGAGCAGTACTTC. It codes for CASSWLDRGSEQYF.